The clone carrying this T cell receptor beta chain has a handful of counts. The antigen is unknown. The entry originates in a study of beta chain features in type 1 diabetes. Study-wide findings and caveats: Shortening of TCRB CDR3s, moderate but significant, appeared in all four CD4+ subsets of Type 1 diabetes patients.

The CDR3 loop spans 18 amino acids. The V and J ends lost 0 bases and 6 bases respectively, with 23 bases between them. Germline V gives CDR1 LGHNA, CDR2 YNFKEQ. Every bit of the isolated RNA underwent reverse transcription, so sequencing read expressed TCRB transcripts. Repertoires were generated with immunoSEQ multiplex PCR, while TCRdb's copy carries only in-frame clones and drops some. The sample lists 630,000 or so clones; over 13% were seen once. The sample taken for sequencing was naive CD4+ T cells from blood. This TCR came from a man aged 18 to 30 with type 1 diabetes. The chain carries TRBV4-2 and TRBJ1-2, with a possible D match to TRBD1 (5 bases). In DNA form, the CDR3 reads TGTGCCAGCAGCCAAGATCTAAAACAGGCTCTCGCCTACGATGGCTACACCTTC. Translated, it gives CASSQDLKQALAYDGYTF.